This TCR beta chain was sequenced in a study of T-cell reconstitution after alpha-beta-depleted transplantation in children. This clonotype was observed many times. The junction had 4 bases not matched to a gene; V was cut back by 4 bases and J by 4 bases. Germline loops: CDR1 SGHKS, CDR2 YYEKEE (reference sequence). This CDR3 spans 13 amino acids. Unique molecular identifiers were incorporated during preparation of the TCRbeta library. From the PCR reads, TCRdb called clonotypes with MiXCR, one entry per CDR3 protein. The data hold about 500,000 distinct CDR3 sequences, with 30% to 35% observed a single time.

The clonotype originates from a human donor who donated a stem cell graft to a child with aplastic anemia. This chain connects TRBV5-5 to TRBJ1-2, with TRBD1 matching over 7 bases. The sequencing used PBMCs from the stem cell graft donor, collected from the stem cell graft. This chain's CDR3 is CASSRTGAYGYTF. The CDR3 nucleotides are TGTGCCAGCAGCAGGACAGGAGCCTATGGCTACACCTTC.